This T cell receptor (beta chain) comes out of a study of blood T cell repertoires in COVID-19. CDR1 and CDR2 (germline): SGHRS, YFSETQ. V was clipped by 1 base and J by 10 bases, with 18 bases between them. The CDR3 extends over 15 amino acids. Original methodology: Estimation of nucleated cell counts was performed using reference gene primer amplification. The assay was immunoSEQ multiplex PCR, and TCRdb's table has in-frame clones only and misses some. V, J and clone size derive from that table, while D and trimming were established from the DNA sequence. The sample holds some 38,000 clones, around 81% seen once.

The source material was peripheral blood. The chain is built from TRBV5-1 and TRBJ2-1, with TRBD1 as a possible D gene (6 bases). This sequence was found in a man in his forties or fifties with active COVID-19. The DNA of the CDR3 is TGCGCCAGCAGCTTGAATACAGGGTTGGTCCCAGAGCAGTTCTTC. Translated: CASSLNTGLVPEQFF.